Listed below are T cell receptor beta chains from one sample, sequenced in a study of cytomegalovirus exposure and HLA in healthy donors. The table came from immunoSEQ multiplex PCR; TCRdb's copy has only in-frame clones and leaves some out. The repertoire holds under 200,000 clones, with roughly 85% as singletons. The sequenced sample consisted of PBMCs. The origin of the receptors is a male donor in good health and CMV-seropositive. The CDR3 runs from the conserved cysteine through the conserved F or W. Fields, in order: V gene, J gene, D gene, clone size, CDR3 DNA, CDR3 protein. D genes are given only for firm matches. Clone size, where shown, is once, few, many, or a class for clones that have expanded.

TRBV18,TRBJ2-7,TRBD1,NA,TGTGCCAGCTCACAGGGGACAGGGGGCGACCTCTACTTC,CASSQGTGGDLYF
TRBV4-1,TRBJ1-2,TRBD1,once,TGCGCCAGCAGCCAGGACGCCGGGACAGGGGGCTATGGCTACACCTTC,CASSQDAGTGGYGYTF
TRBV5-1,TRBJ2-7,NA,once,TGCGCCAGCAGACAAGTCGGGGACACATATTCCTACGAGCAGTACTTC,CASRQVGDTYSYEQYF
TRBV20-1,TRBJ2-7,NA,NA,TGCAGTGCTCCCAGGGACGAGCAGTACTTC,CSAPRDEQYF
TRBV27,TRBJ2-6,NA,NA,TGTGCCCCCCGACCCCCTGGGGCCAACGGCCTGACTTTC,CAPRPPGANGLTF
TRBV27,TRBJ1-5,NA,NA,TGTGCCAGCAGTTTCCTTAGCAATCAGCCCCAGCATTTT,CASSFLSNQPQHF
TRBV7-2,TRBJ2-7,NA,NA,TGTGCCAGCAGCCCCACACCGGCGGGCGAGCAGTACTTC,CASSPTPAGEQYF
TRBV28,TRBJ1-5,NA,NA,TGTGCCAGCCAGAAAAGCAATCAGCCCCAGCATTTT,CASQKSNQPQHF
TRBV11-2,TRBJ2-7,TRBD1,NA,TGTGCCAGCAGCCTCCCCCTGGGGACAGGGCGCGAGCAGTACTTC,CASSLPLGTGREQYF
TRBV9,TRBJ1-2,NA,once,TGTGCCAGCAGCCGGGGCGGGATCTATGGCTACACCTTC,CASSRGGIYGYTF
TRBV12-5,TRBJ1-1,NA,once,TGTGCTAGTGGGATGACAGGGAACACTGAAGCTTTCTTT,CASGMTGNTEAFF
TRBV7-2,TRBJ1-1,NA,NA,TGTGCCAGCAGCCGCTGGGAGTACACTGAAGCTTTCTTT,CASSRWEYTEAFF
TRBV27,TRBJ1-2,TRBD1,NA,TGTGCCAGCAGTTCCCGCTTGAGGACAGGGGGTCGTCTGGGCTATGGCTACACCTTC,CASSSRLRTGGRLGYGYTF
TRBV7-2,TRBJ1-3,TRBD1,NA,TGTGCCAGCAGCTTAGCTTTGCAGGGGGTCTCTGGAAACACCATATATTTT,CASSLALQGVSGNTIYF
TRBV28,TRBJ1-1,NA,NA,TGTGCCAGCAGTTCGCCGACAGGAAGTAGGGCTGAAGCTTTCTTT,CASSSPTGSRAEAFF
TRBV7-8,TRBJ2-7,NA,NA,TGTGCCAGCAGCCCTCGGGCACAGGAGGGTTACGAGCAGTACTTC,CASSPRAQEGYEQYF
TRBV19,TRBJ1-5,NA,NA,TGTGCCAGTAGTCCCGGGGGAAGTAGGGGCAATCAGCCCCAGCATTTT,CASSPGGSRGNQPQHF
TRBV27,TRBJ2-7,NA,NA,TGTGCCAGCAGTTTAAGTGGCAGGACCTACGAGCAGTACTTC,CASSLSGRTYEQYF
TRBV4-3,TRBJ2-7,TRBD2,NA,TGCGCCAGCAGCCAGCTAAGATCGGCGGGAGGAACCTACGAGCAGTACTTC,CASSQLRSAGGTYEQYF
TRBV4-3,TRBJ2-5,TRBD1,NA,TGCGCCAGCAGCCAAGATCAGACAGGGGGGTACCAAGAGACCCAGTACTTC,CASSQDQTGGYQETQYF